This entry is about one T cell receptor beta chain. Its target is not known. Positive CCR7 selection of CD45RO-negative cells yielded the naive CD8 cells, and terminally differentiated effector memory CD45RA+ cells were excluded. The healthy adult donors were HIV-negative and reported no recent acute infections or vaccinations. CDR1 is LGHNA, CDR2 YSLEER, per germline. Losses at the gene ends were 3 bases for V and 3 bases for J; bases not matched to a gene: 13. The CDR3 has 18 amino acids. This entry belongs to a study of shared clonotypes between healthy human individuals. Study summary: The composition of the donors was a couple of women and three men aged 18 to 49. Whole-study results and caveats: Naive subsets generally exceeded memory subsets in estimated richness.

Assay runs were performed at deep level. Only in-frame clones appear in the TCRdb table, and some are missing; sequencing was by immunoSEQ multiplex PCR. The data hold about 580,000 clones, with 95% to 98% observed a single time. The sample taken for sequencing was naive CD8+ T cells sorted from blood. V and J are TRBV4-3 and TRBJ2-7; 11 nucleotides agree with TRBD2. The source is a man aged 25-45 years in good health. The CDR3 loop reads CASSQERFVGTSGYEQYF. In DNA form, the CDR3 reads TGCGCCAGCAGCCAGGAGCGTTTCGTTGGGACTAGCGGCTACGAGCAGTACTTC.